What follows are 30 T cell receptor beta chains derived from one specimen sequenced in a study of a mutant IDH1 vaccine in newly diagnosed glioma. The method was immunoSEQ multiplex PCR; TCRdb's version includes in-frame clones alone and lacks a portion of them. The data show tens of thousands of clones, about 76% seen once. No antigen has been identified for these receptors. Sample time point: week 35, safety follow-up. Doses consisted of 300 ug of mutant IDH1 20-mer peptide each, paired with topical imiquimod. Sequenced material: PBMCs, taken from a glioma patient whose treatment included an IDH1 peptide vaccine. The receptors shown here come from a woman aged 40 to 50 with glioma. Some clones in this sample may be carry-over from other donors' samples.

The genes are TRBV5-4 and TRBJ2-6; no reliable D call. Trimming left V 4 bases short and J 2 bases short, with 7 bases between. This CDR3 has 14 residues. CDR1 SGHNT and CDR2 YYREEE come from the germline V gene (reference sequence). The CDR3 DNA reads TGTGCCAGCAGCGAGACGGCTGGGGCCAACGTCCTGACTTTC. Residues: CASSETAGANVLTF.

The chain joins TRBV18 to TRBJ2-3; D ambiguous. The CDR3 is 16 residues long. V dropped 0 bases and J dropped 2 bases, with 12 bases sitting between them. Germline V gene sequence: CDR1 KGHSH, CDR2 LQKENI. CDR3 in amino acids: CASSPPANRPTDTQYF. CDR3 sequence (DNA): TGTGCCAGCTCACCACCAGCGAACAGACCCACAGATACGCAGTATTTT.

The chain couples TRBV7-9 to TRBJ1-1, with D maybe TRBD1 (6 bases). Germline CDR1 and CDR2: SEHNR and FQNEAQ (reference sequence). This CDR3 comprises 15 residues. Trimming left V 0 bases short and J 5 bases short, with 13 bases between. CDR3: CASSLAPGGRTEAFF. As DNA, the CDR3 is TGTGCCAGCAGCTTAGCCCCTGGGGGGCGGACTGAAGCTTTCTTT.

This CDR3 is CASSQETGGSSYEQYF. CDR3 nucleotides: TGCGCCAGCAGCCAAGAGACCGGTGGCAGCTCCTACGAGCAGTACTTC. The J gene is TRBJ2-7, the V gene TRBV4-1; D uncertain. Trimming pared 0 bases from V and 0 bases from J, leaving 12 bases between. The germline gives CDR1 MGHRA, CDR2 YSYEKL. This CDR3 comprises 16 residues.

J is TRBJ2-7 and V is TRBV13; 13 bases agree with TRBD2. Looked up from germline, CDR1 is PRHDT and CDR2 is FYEKMQ (reference sequence). Trimming took 3 bases from V and 6 from J; bases not matched to a gene: 14. CDR3 length: 18 residues. The CDR3 here is CASSFNGLAGALGLEQYF. The CDR3 coding sequence is TGTGCCAGCAGCTTCAACGGACTAGCGGGAGCTCTTGGACTCGAGCAGTACTTC.

The chain combines TRBV2 with TRBJ2-3, with 8 bases that match TRBD1. Germline values: CDR1 SNHLY, CDR2 FYNNEI. There are 14 residues in the CDR3. As DNA, the CDR3 is TGTGTCACCACAGGGGGATTAAGTACAGATACGCAGTATTTT. Translating it yields CVTTGGLSTDTQYF.

V usage is TRBV2 and J usage is TRBJ1-2, with TRBD1 matching 9 bases. CDR1 and CDR2 from the germline V gene are SNHLY and FYNNEI. The CDR3 has 15 amino acids. Trimming at V came to 4 bases and at J to 4 bases, leaving 7 bases not matched to a gene. The CDR3 coding sequence is TGTGCCAGCAGTGTAGGGACAGGGTGGATCTATGGCTACACCTTC. Its translation: CASSVGTGWIYGYTF.

Note on this clone: No DNA is shown, since the ends of the CDR3 on it are uncertain; the CDR3 is the one TCRdb lists. The V and J genes are TRBV5-5 and TRBJ1-2; TRBD1 is the table's D call, not checked against the DNA. The CDR3 length equals 12 residues, ends included. The germline gives CDR1 SGHKS, CDR2 YYEKEE (reference sequence). The CDR3 region is CASRLVGQGASF.

V gene TRBV5-6 combines with J gene TRBJ2-1; tentative D call: TRBD2 (6 bases). The CDR3 is 14 amino acids. Trimming pared 4 bases from V and 0 bases from J, leaving 8 bases between. The germline V gene has CDR1 SGHDT and CDR2 YYEEEE. CDR3 residues: CASSRGSSYNEQFF. CDR3 DNA sequence: TGTGCCAGCAGCCGGGGGAGCTCCTACAATGAGCAGTTCTTC.

The chain is built from TRBV20-1 and TRBJ1-2; D remains ambiguous. The V gene's germline CDR1 is DFQATT and CDR2 SNEGSKA (reference sequence). This CDR3 is built from 11 residues. Trimming shortened V by 4 bases and J by 8 bases, and 11 bases separated the two germline ends. CDR3: CSATKPGGYTF. The CDR3 nucleotides are TGCAGTGCTACAAAGCCGGGGGGCTACACCTTC.

The rearrangement joins TRBV6-1 to TRBJ2-5, with TRBD2 as a possible D gene (7 bases). The CDR3 contains 13 residues. Germline assignment: CDR1 MNHNS and CDR2 SASEGT. V lost 5 bases, J lost 5 bases, and 12 bases lay in between. The CDR3 sequence is CASSQGRGETQYF. The CDR3 bases are TGTGCCAGCAGTCAGGGGAGGGGGGAGACCCAGTACTTC.

The chain uses TRBV2 and TRBJ1-6, with a weak D call TRBD1 (6 bases). Trimming took off 6 bases at V and 7 bases at J, with 13 bases between the two ends. The length of the CDR3 is 14 residues. Germline lookup yields CDR1 SNHLY and CDR2 FYNNEI. The CDR3: CASRTDRLNSPLHF. The CDR3 DNA reads TGTGCCAGCAGAACTGACAGGTTGAATTCACCCCTCCACTTT.

The chain has TRBV9 and TRBJ2-2; 7 bases map to TRBD2. The germline CDR1 and CDR2 sequences are SGDLS and YYNGEE. J lost 4 bases, V lost 2 bases, and 8 bases had no gene match. The CDR3 loop spans 16 amino acids. The CDR3 loop is CASSVGLGGGTGELFF. Here the CDR3 DNA reads TGTGCCAGCAGCGTGGGATTGGGGGGGGGCACCGGGGAGCTGTTTTTT.

The chain couples TRBV2 to TRBJ1-4, with TRBD1 as a possible D gene (5 bases). Trimming pared 2 bases from V and 8 bases from J, leaving 9 bases between. Germline assignment: CDR1 SNHLY and CDR2 FYNNEI. The CDR3 runs 13 residues. CDR3 sequence (DNA): TGTGCCAGCAGTGAAAGGAGGGGAGAAAAACTGTTTTTT. It yields the protein CASSERRGEKLFF.

This rearrangement joins TRBV14 to TRBJ1-2; 7 bases are a match to TRBD1. The CDR3 has 16 amino acids. Trimming removed 1 base from V and 8 bases from J; junction bases left unmatched: 13. Germline V gives CDR1 SGHDN, CDR2 FVKESK. The CDR3 region has the DNA TGTGCCAGCAGCCAAGCCAGGGCATGGGACAGTAGGGGCTACACCTTC. It codes for CASSQARAWDSRGYTF.

The CDR3 sequence is CASNRDSTTDTQYF. DNA for the CDR3: TGCGCCAGCAACCGGGACTCTACCACAGATACGCAGTATTTT. The chain has TRBV5-1 and TRBJ2-3; maybe TRBD2 (6 bases). V shed 6 bases and J shed 2 bases, with 13 bases lying between them. CDR1 is SGHRS, CDR2 YFSETQ, per germline. The CDR3 is 14 amino acids.

The rearrangement uses TRBV28 and TRBJ1-2; a weak D match, TRBD1 (6 bases). The CDR3 contains 11 residues. V gave up 7 bases and J gave up 14 bases, with 17 bases separating them. Looked up from germline, CDR1 is MDHEN and CDR2 is SYDVKM. The CDR3 here is CASTANGTLTF. The CDR3 coding sequence is TGTGCCAGCACGGCGAACGGGACATTGACCTTC.

The chain couples TRBV5-1 to TRBJ2-2; TRBD1 agrees at 9 bases. Trimming cost V 7 bases and J 2 bases; bases outside gene matches: 6. From germline, CDR1 is SGHRS and CDR2 YFSETQ. The CDR3 has 15 amino acids. The CDR3 loop is CASADTGGNTGELFF. The CDR3 DNA is TGCGCCAGCGCCGACACAGGGGGCAACACCGGGGAGCTGTTTTTT. Combining the CDR3 with reference TRBV5-1 and TRBJ2-2 gives the whole variable domain KAGVTQTPRYLIKTRGQQVTLSCSPISGHRSVSWYQQTPGQGLQFLFEYFSETQRNKGNFPGRFSGRQFSNSRSEMNVSTLELGDSALYLCASADTGGNTGELFFGEGSRLTVL.

The rearrangement joins TRBV11-2 to TRBJ2-3; possible D gene TRBD2, 6 bases. The germline V gene encodes CDR1 SGHAT and CDR2 FQNNGV. The CDR3 totals 13 residues. Between the trimmed V and J ends, which lost 3 bases and 5 bases, there was a span of 9 bases. The CDR3 protein is CASSFGGRDTQYF. The CDR3 region has the DNA TGTGCCAGCAGCTTCGGAGGGAGAGATACGCAGTATTTT.

This chain connects TRBV7-9 to TRBJ2-3; D tentatively fits TRBD1 or TRBD2 (5 bases each). The V gene's germline CDR1 is SEHNR and CDR2 FQNEAQ (reference sequence). Deletions cut 4 bases from V and 5 bases from J, with 22 bases between. This CDR3 contains 17 residues. CDR3 protein: CASSSNFPGRPGDTQYF. DNA for the CDR3: TGTGCCAGCAGCTCGAATTTTCCGGGACGCCCGGGAGATACGCAGTATTTT. Full variable domain (remainder filled in from reference TRBV7-9 and TRBJ2-3): DTGVSQNPRHKITKRGQNVTFRCDPISEHNRLYWYRQTLGQGPEFLTYFQNEAQLEKSRLLSDRFSAERPKGSFSTLEIQRTEQGDSAMYLCASSSNFPGRPGDTQYFGPGTRLTVL.

CDR3 amino acids: CASTKDRRGYTF. The CDR3 nucleotides are TGTGCCAGCACCAAGGACAGGCGTGGCTACACCTTC. The chain links TRBV6-6 to TRBJ1-2, with 7 positions matching TRBD1. The germline CDR1 and CDR2 sequences are MNHNY and SVGAGI (reference sequence). Trimming cost V 7 bases and J 7 bases; bases outside gene matches: 6. The CDR3 runs 12 residues.

This clone was seen a few times. V gene TRBV15 combines with J gene TRBJ1-1, with unresolved D. Germline CDR1 LNHNV, CDR2 YYDKDF (reference sequence). The V and J ends lost 5 bases and 3 bases respectively, with 13 bases between them. The CDR3 length is 14 residues. The CDR3 region is CATSRPNRDTEAFF. Here the CDR3 DNA reads TGTGCCACCAGCCGACCGAACAGAGACACTGAAGCTTTCTTT.

The chain recombines TRBV27 with TRBJ1-2, with a tentative D call TRBD1 (6 bases). The CDR3 is 13 residues long. The V gene lost 10 bases and the J gene lost 2 bases, with 14 bases spanning the gap. In germline, CDR1 is MNHEY, CDR2 SMNVEV (reference sequence). In DNA, the CDR3 is TGTGCCACCTCTCGACAGGCGAACTATGGCTACACCTTC. Translation: CATSRQANYGYTF.

V gene TRBV12-5 combines with J gene TRBJ1-1; no clear D gene. CDR1 is LGHNT and CDR2 is FRNRAP in the germline V gene. The ends were cut back, 1 base at V and 9 bases at J, with 27 bases in the middle. This CDR3 contains 18 residues. The CDR3 loop reads CASGLALARTIGSFQAFF. CDR3 in DNA: TGTGCTAGTGGTTTGGCCCTAGCTCGGACGATAGGTTCCTTTCAAGCTTTCTTT.

The CDR3 sequence: CASSFGARSSGYTF. The CDR3 coding sequence is TGTGCCAGCAGCTTCGGGGCTCGTTCCTCTGGCTACACCTTC. The gene calls are TRBV7-2 and TRBJ1-2; perhaps TRBD1 as D (5 bases). Trimming removed 3 bases at V and 7 bases at J, with 15 bases between. This CDR3 comprises 14 residues. Germline CDR1 SGHTA, CDR2 FQGNSA. Based on the CDR3 plus reference TRBV7-2 and TRBJ1-2, the full variable domain is GAGVSQSPSNKVTEKGKDVELRCDPISGHTALYWYRQSLGQGLEFLIYFQGNSAPDKSGLPSDRFSAERTGGSVSTLTIQRTQQEDSAVYLCASSFGARSSGYTFGSGTRLTVV.

This clone is medium-sized in the sample. The CDR3 sequence: CASIQARVDTGELFF. CDR3 coding DNA: TGTGCCAGCATCCAGGCTAGGGTGGACACCGGGGAGCTGTTTTTT. The rearrangement uses TRBV6-1 and TRBJ2-2; D is undetermined. This CDR3 spans 15 amino acids. Germline V gene sequence: CDR1 MNHNS, CDR2 SASEGT. V gave up 7 bases and J gave up 3 bases, with 15 bases separating them.

The chain is built from TRBV28 and TRBJ1-2, with 7 bases matching TRBD1. Germline V lookup: CDR1 MDHEN, CDR2 SYDVKM. The V segment lost 2 bases and the J segment 8 bases; nucleotides outside the gene matches: 17. This CDR3 has 17 residues. This chain's CDR3 is CASSLGGGQAPRTGYTF. CDR3 bases: TGTGCCAGCAGTTTAGGTGGCGGACAGGCCCCCCGGACGGGCTACACCTTC.

The V gene is TRBV11-3, the J gene TRBJ2-7, with D possibly TRBD2 on 5 matching bases. Germline CDR1 reads SGHNT; CDR2 reads YENEEA. The CDR3 has 13 residues. The germline V and J ends were trimmed by 3 bases and 3 bases, with 9 bases remaining between them. The CDR3 reads CASSFARGYEQYF. The CDR3 region has the DNA TGTGCCAGCAGCTTCGCACGGGGCTACGAGCAGTACTTC.

This chain links TRBV6-5 with TRBJ2-2; D not resolved. Germline CDR1 reads MNHEY; CDR2 reads SVGAGI. CDR3 size: 14 residues. The germline V and J ends were trimmed by 6 bases and 4 bases, with 12 bases remaining between them. The CDR3 region is CASRRDPTTGELFF. Written as DNA, the CDR3 is TGTGCCAGCAGGCGTGACCCGACCACCGGGGAGCTGTTTTTT.

The table lists this clone with a few counts. The CDR3 bases are TGTGCCAGCTCACGTCAGGGGGCCACTGAAGCTTTCTTT. Amino acids: CASSRQGATEAFF. The chain joins TRBV18 to TRBJ1-1, with 8 bases matching TRBD1. V gave up 4 bases and J gave up 4 bases; unmatched junction bases: 2. CDR3 length: 13 residues. Germline-derived CDR1 and CDR2 are KGHSH and LQKENI.